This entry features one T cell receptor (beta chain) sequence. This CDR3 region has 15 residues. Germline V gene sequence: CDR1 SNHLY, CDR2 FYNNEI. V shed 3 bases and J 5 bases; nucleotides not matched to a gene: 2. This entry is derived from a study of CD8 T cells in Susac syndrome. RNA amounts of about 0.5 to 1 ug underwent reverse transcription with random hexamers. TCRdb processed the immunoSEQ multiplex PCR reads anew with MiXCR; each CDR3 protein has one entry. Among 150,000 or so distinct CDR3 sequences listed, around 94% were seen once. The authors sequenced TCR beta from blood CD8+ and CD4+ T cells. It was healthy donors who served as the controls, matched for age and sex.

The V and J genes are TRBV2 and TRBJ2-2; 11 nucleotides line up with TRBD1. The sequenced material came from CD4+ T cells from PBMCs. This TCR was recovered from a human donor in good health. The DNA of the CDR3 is TGTGCCAGCAGTGACGGGACAGGGGGTACCGGGGAGCTGTTTTTT. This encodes CASSDGTGGTGELFF.